The 27 T cell receptor beta chains below all came from one sample that was sequenced in a study of CD8 T cells in ankylosing spondylitis. TCRdb reanalysed the 5' RACE reads using MiXCR and keeps one entry per CDR3 protein. Of a few hundred thousand distinct CDR3 sequences listed, 20% to 25% are singletons. Input material: blood, either unsorted or a sorted T cell fraction (not recorded which). The origin of the receptors is a male donor with ankylosing spondylitis or in good health (not recorded which).

There are a few counts of this clonotype. The gene calls are TRBV25-1 and TRBJ1-1; 9 nucleotides agree with TRBD1. Unmatched junction bases numbered 6, after V lost 8 bases and J lost 5 bases. Germline CDR1 MGHDK, CDR2 SYGVNS. The CDR3 covers 13 residues. CDR3 bases: TGTGCCAGCCTTTATGGGACAGGGACTGAAGCTTTCTTT. Translating gives CASLYGTGTEAFF.

This clonotype was detected ten times or more. The chain links TRBV12-3 or TRBV12-4 to TRBJ2-1, with D tentatively TRBD2 (6 bases). The CDR3 runs 14 residues. V lost 1 base to trimming and J lost 8 bases, with 12 bases between them. CDR3 in amino acids: CASSLDLRRDEQFF. The CDR3 DNA reads as TGTGCCAGCAGTTTAGATCTTCGGAGGGATGAGCAGTTCTTC.

The V gene is TRBV27, the J gene TRBJ2-2; tentatively, D is TRBD1 (6 bases). This CDR3 region has 15 residues. CDR1 is MNHEY and CDR2 is SMNVEV in the germline V gene (reference sequence). Trimming removed 2 bases from V and 0 bases from J, with 7 bases in between. The CDR3 sequence: CASSLQGPNTGELFF. CDR3 in DNA: TGTGCCAGCAGTTTACAGGGGCCGAACACCGGGGAGCTGTTTTTT.

A few counts support this clonotype. The chain combines TRBV4-1 with TRBJ2-1; no clear D. Trimming cost V 8 bases and J 0 bases, with 11 bases left between them. The germline V gene has CDR1 MGHRA and CDR2 YSYEKL. The CDR3 consists of 14 residues. CDR3 DNA sequence: TGCGCCAGCGGACCGAAGAGCTCCTACAATGAGCAGTTCTTC. It codes for CASGPKSSYNEQFF.

The table lists this clonotype with many counts. This sequence joins TRBV12-3 or TRBV12-4 and TRBJ1-3; D ambiguous. This CDR3 region has 14 residues. V lost 6 bases and J 0 bases, leaving 9 bases between the germline ends. The CDR3 DNA reads TGTGCCAGCAGCCAGCGGAGCTCTGGAAACACCATATATTTT. It translates to CASSQRSSGNTIYF.

The V and J genes are TRBV29-1 and TRBJ2-1; D perhaps matches TRBD1 (5 bases). This CDR3 has 14 residues. Germline V gives CDR1 SQVTM, CDR2 ANQGSEA. V was pared by 2 bases and J by 4 bases, with 12 bases between. Written as DNA, the CDR3 is TGCAGCGTTGAATGGCCTCCAGGGTACAATGAGCAGTTCTTC. Amino acids: CSVEWPPGYNEQFF.

The chain couples TRBV28 to TRBJ2-5, with 9 bases aligning to TRBD1. The CDR3 length is 15 residues. J lost 2 bases, V lost 6 bases, and 7 bases had no gene match. Germline V gene lookup returns CDR1 MDHEN and CDR2 SYDVKM. The CDR3 nucleotides read TGTGCCAGCAGGTTCTCGACAGGGGGGCAAGAGACCCAGTACTTC. Translation gives CASRFSTGGQETQYF.

V is TRBV24-1 and J is TRBJ2-2; D assignment may be TRBD1 or TRBD2 (7 bases each). Trimming pared 7 bases from V and 1 base from J, leaving 18 bases between. Germline V gene sequence: CDR1 KGHDR, CDR2 SFDVKD. The CDR3 contains 17 residues. Here the CDR3 DNA reads TGTGCCACCAGCCCTTATCCAGGGGGGGAGAACACCGGGGAGCTGTTTTTT. Translating gives CATSPYPGGENTGELFF.

This clonotype was observed a handful of times. The chain employs TRBV10-2 and TRBJ2-2, with D maybe TRBD2 (7 bases). Germline-derived CDR1 and CDR2 are WSHSY and SAAADI. Trimming cost V 3 bases and J 6 bases, with 14 bases left between them. The CDR3 runs 15 residues. CDR3 protein: CASSDGAGAAGELFF. The CDR3 bases are TGCGCCAGCAGTGATGGTGCGGGGGCGGCCGGGGAGCTGTTTTTT.

The chain carries TRBV15 and TRBJ2-1, with a possible D match to TRBD2 (5 bases). Trimming removed 3 bases at V and 7 bases at J, with 10 bases between. Germline values: CDR1 LNHNV, CDR2 YYDKDF (reference sequence). The length of the CDR3 is 13 residues. CDR3 in DNA: TGTGCCACCAGCAGCGGGGATTTGAATGAGCAGTTCTTC. Translation: CATSSGDLNEQFF.

The rearrangement uses TRBV6-5 and TRBJ2-2; TRBD2 agrees at 7 bases. CDR3 length: 15 amino acids. V was clipped by 0 bases and J by 3 bases; unmatched bases: 1. Germline V gene sequence: CDR1 MNHEY, CDR2 SVGAGI. This CDR3 is CASSYSSGDTGELFF. CDR3 in DNA: TGTGCCAGCAGTTACTCCAGCGGGGACACCGGGGAGCTGTTTTTT.

J is TRBJ2-1 and V is TRBV27, with a tentative D call TRBD1 (5 bases). This CDR3 region has 14 residues. V dropped 2 bases and J dropped 4 bases, with 9 bases sitting between them. Germline V gene sequence: CDR1 MNHEY, CDR2 SMNVEV (reference sequence). CDR3 in DNA: TGTGCCAGCAGTTTACAGGGCCCGTACAATGAGCAGTTCTTC. Translating it yields CASSLQGPYNEQFF.

The chain joins TRBV25-1 to TRBJ2-3; 7 bases line up with TRBD2. Per the germline V gene, CDR1 is MGHDK and CDR2 is SYGVNS. The CDR3 consists of 15 residues. V lost 2 bases to trimming and J lost 1 base; unmatched junction nucleotides: 3. In DNA form, the CDR3 reads TGTGCCAGCAGTGAAGGACTAGTCGGCACAGATACGCAGTATTTT. It encodes CASSEGLVGTDTQYF.

This clonotype was seen only a few times. The gene calls are TRBV20-1 and TRBJ2-3, with D unclear. The CDR3 runs 13 residues. Germline V lookup: CDR1 DFQATT, CDR2 SNEGSKA (reference sequence). V was pared by 6 bases and J by 3 bases, with 13 bases between. In DNA, the CDR3 is TGCAGTGCGGTGACGCTCGGGACAGATACGCAGTATTTT. Its protein product is CSAVTLGTDTQYF.

V gene TRBV7-2 combines with J gene TRBJ1-5, with 8 bases matching TRBD1. The germline CDR1 and CDR2 sequences are SGHTA and FQGNSA. With V trimmed by 6 bases and J by 8 bases, 15 bases remained unmatched. CDR3 length equals 16 residues. In nucleotides, the CDR3 is TGTGCCAGCAGAGATGACAACAGGGGGTGGACAGAGCCCCAGCATTTT. Protein product: CASRDDNRGWTEPQHF.

The gene calls are TRBV5-6 and TRBJ1-5; D perhaps matches TRBD1 (5 bases). V was cut by 4 bases and J by 5 bases, with 16 bases left in between. The germline V gene encodes CDR1 SGHDT and CDR2 YYEEEE. The CDR3 runs 15 residues. The CDR3 DNA is TGTGCCAGCAGCGACAGCGCAGGGTCGGATCAGCCCCAGCATTTT. It encodes CASSDSAGSDQPQHF.

This clonotype was seen only a few times. This chain uses TRBV7-9 with TRBJ2-5, with D possibly TRBD2 on 6 matching bases. With 1 base removed from V and 3 bases from J, the gap between germline ends came to 12 bases. Germline-derived CDR1 and CDR2 are SEHNR and FQNEAQ (reference sequence). CDR3 length: 15 residues. The CDR3 loop is CASSLVGGAEETQYF. CDR3 DNA sequence: TGTGCCAGCAGCTTAGTCGGCGGGGCAGAAGAGACCCAGTACTTC.

This clonotype was counted only a few times. The CDR3: CASSHWDREGETQYF. The CDR3 DNA reads as TGCGCCAGCAGCCATTGGGACAGGGAGGGAGAGACCCAGTACTTC. The chain recombines TRBV4-1 with TRBJ2-5, with 9 bases fitting TRBD1. The V and J ends lost 3 bases and 4 bases, in that order; junction bases with no gene match: 6. The CDR3 runs 15 residues. Germline V lookup: CDR1 MGHRA, CDR2 YSYEKL.

As concerns this clonotype: A junction boundary mismatches the germline segment, possibly from a read error. This sequence joins TRBV12-3 or TRBV12-4 and TRBJ2-6; TRBD1 is a possible D gene (5 bases). The CDR3 contains 13 residues. The CDR3 DNA is TGTGCCAATACCTTAGGTGGGGCCTACGTCCTGACTTTC. Translating it yields CANTLGGAYVLTF.

This rearrangement joins TRBV5-4 to TRBJ2-7; possible D gene TRBD1, 6 bases. Trimming cost V 5 bases and J 4 bases, with 16 bases left between them. CDR1 and CDR2 (germline): SGHNT, YYREEE (reference sequence). CDR3 length equals 14 residues. The CDR3 reads CASRHDRMDYEQYF. The CDR3 DNA is TGTGCCAGCAGACATGACAGGATGGATTACGAGCAGTACTTC.

This clonotype was found many times. The chain recombines TRBV7-2 with TRBJ2-7; 8 nucleotides align to TRBD1. Germline values: CDR1 SGHTA, CDR2 FQGNSA. There are 14 residues in the CDR3. V shed 6 bases, J shed 4 bases, and the junction held 8 bases outside the gene matches. For the CDR3, the DNA is TGTGCCAGCAGTTTTGCAGGGGGCAGTTACGAGCAGTACTTC. Protein: CASSFAGGSYEQYF.

This clonotype was detected only a few times. The J gene is TRBJ2-3, the V gene TRBV5-1, with D uncertain. V was shortened by 0 bases and J by 10 bases, with 12 bases between the two germline ends. Germline V gives CDR1 SGHRS, CDR2 YFSETQ. The CDR3 has 13 amino acids. The CDR3, as DNA: TGCGCCAGCAGCTTGGCCGGTCTTCCTCCGCAGTATTTT. It codes for CASSLAGLPPQYF.

The chain recombines TRBV29-1 with TRBJ1-1; 11 positions match TRBD1. Germline V lookup: CDR1 SQVTM, CDR2 ANQGSEA. This CDR3 is 16 amino acids long. The J segment lost 0 bases and the V segment lost 6 bases, leaving 9 bases of the junction unmatched. The chain's CDR3 is CSVPGQGARMNTEAFF. The CDR3 nucleotides read TGCAGCGTCCCCGGACAGGGGGCGAGGATGAACACTGAAGCTTTCTTT.

This chain uses TRBV10-3 with TRBJ2-7; 9 nucleotides align to TRBD1. V lost 10 bases, J lost 3 bases, and 4 bases stayed unmatched. The CDR3 totals 12 residues. CDR1 and CDR2 (germline): ENHRY, SYGVKD. For the CDR3, the DNA is TGTGCCACAGCGGACAGGGGCTACGAGCAGTACTTC. Protein: CATADRGYEQYF.

The gene calls are TRBV29-1 and TRBJ2-7, with 8 bases aligning to TRBD1. The germline CDR1 and CDR2 sequences are SQVTM and ANQGSEA. The CDR3 has 17 residues. With 1 base clipped from V and 2 bases from J, the junction kept 13 bases outside the gene matches. The CDR3 bases are TGCAGCGTTGAAGTTGACCGACAGGGGAGTATACCCTACGAGCAGTACTTC. Protein: CSVEVDRQGSIPYEQYF.

In DNA, the CDR3 is TGTGCCTACAGGGGGTTCTACGAGCAGTACTTC. As protein: CAYRGFYEQYF. The chain uses TRBV6-1 and TRBJ2-7; 8 bases are shared with TRBD1. The ends lost 11 bases at V and 3 bases at J; junction bases unmatched: 3. Germline V gene sequence: CDR1 MNHNS, CDR2 SASEGT. The CDR3 runs 11 residues.

This clonotype was observed a handful of times. This rearrangement joins TRBV7-9 to TRBJ2-1; 7 positions agree with TRBD1. V shed 4 bases and J 8 bases; nucleotides not matched to a gene: 8. Germline loops: CDR1 SEHNR, CDR2 FQNEAQ (reference sequence). The CDR3 runs to 14 residues. CDR3 in amino acids: CASSSRDSFDEQFF. DNA for the CDR3: TGTGCCAGCAGCTCCCGGGACAGCTTCGATGAGCAGTTCTTC.